The 7 T cell receptor beta chains in this list originate from one sample, sequenced in a study of molecular identifiers for immune sequencing clone quantification. TCRdb fed the PCR reads into MiXCR, producing one record per CDR3 protein. The table has more than 250,000 distinct CDR3 sequences, about 21% seen once. The sequenced sample consisted of naive CD8+ T cells from blood, with Jurkat cell RNA spiked in. The subset here: FACS-sorted CD8+CD4-CCR7+CD45RA+ naive T cells. The receptor set was obtained from a human donor in good health. Some libraries in this study had Jurkat cell RNA spiked in.

The rearrangement joins TRBV28 to TRBJ2-3; a possible D gene is TRBD2 (6 bases). This CDR3 is 16 amino acids long. V was cut by 3 bases and J by 0 bases, with 13 bases left in between. CDR1 MDHEN and CDR2 SYDVKM come from the germline V gene. CDR3 coding DNA: TGTGCCAGCAGTTTTCCCCGGGACTGGAGCACAGATACGCAGTATTTT. This sequence encodes CASSFPRDWSTDTQYF.

The table lists this clonotype with many counts. The CDR3 spells CATSAVAGYTDTQYF. The CDR3 region has the DNA TGTGCCACCAGCGCAGTAGCGGGATACACAGATACGCAGTATTTT. The rearrangement joins TRBV15 to TRBJ2-3; TRBD2 aligns across 8 bases. The germline gives CDR1 LNHNV, CDR2 YYDKDF (reference sequence). V lost 5 bases to trimming and J lost 2 bases; unmatched junction nucleotides: 6. The CDR3 spans 15 residues. Full variable domain (outside the CDR3, taken from reference TRBV15 and TRBJ2-3): DAMVIQNPRYQVTQFGKPVTLSCSQTLNHNVMYWYQQKSSQAPKLLFHYYDKDFNNEADTPDNFQSRRPNTSFCFLDIRSPGLGDTAMYLCATSAVAGYTDTQYFGPGTRLTVL.

As for this clonotype: This sequence may be a read error, since a much larger clone differs from it by one base. The V and J genes are TRBV24-1 and TRBJ2-3, with TRBD2 matching over 7 bases. The CDR3 length is 16 residues. Germline-derived CDR1 and CDR2 are KGHDR and SFDVKD. J gave up 6 bases and V 9 bases, and 17 bases lay outside the gene matches. Here the CDR3 reads CATEEPETSLGDTQYF. In DNA form, the CDR3 reads TGTGCCACCGAAGAGCCCGAGACTAGCCTCGGTGATACGCAGTATTTT.

The chain recombines TRBV27 with TRBJ2-3, with D perhaps being TRBD1 or TRBD2 (5 bases each). Trimming stripped 1 base from V and 2 bases from J, with 19 bases between. The CDR3 runs 18 residues. Germline lookup yields CDR1 MNHEY and CDR2 SMNVEV (reference sequence). As DNA, the CDR3 is TGTGCCAGCAGTTTATTTGTTGGGGGACCGGGATCCACAGATACGCAGTATTTT. As protein: CASSLFVGGPGSTDTQYF.

Remarks on this clonotype: This may arise from a read error, as a much more abundant clone is one base away. The rearrangement joins TRBV7-2 to TRBJ2-3, with a weak D call TRBD2 (7 bases). V was clipped by 4 bases and J by 6 bases, with 17 bases between them. The germline gives CDR1 SGHTA, CDR2 FQGNSA. The CDR3 length is 15 residues. The CDR3: CASSSYGGLGDTQYF. The CDR3 bases are TGTGCCAGCAGCTCATACGGGGGGCTGGGGGATACGCAGTATTTT. Full variable domain (remainder filled in from reference TRBV7-2 and TRBJ2-3): GAGVSQSPSNKVTEKGKDVELRCDPISGHTALYWYRQSLGQGLEFLIYFQGNSAPDKSGLPSDRFSAERTGGSVSTLTIQRTQQEDSAVYLCASSSYGGLGDTQYFGPGTRLTVL.

As for this clonotype: A much larger clone lies a single base off, so this may be a read error. The chain has TRBV19 and TRBJ2-3; D call uncertain. The J call is uncertain, as TRBJ1-5 better fits the DNA end. Germline CDR1 reads LNHDA; CDR2 reads SQIVND (reference sequence). The CDR3 runs to 15 residues. CDR3 loop: CASSYWEDAADTQHF. The CDR3 DNA sequence: TGTGCCAGTAGTTACTGGGAGGATGCAGCAGATACGCAGCATTTT.

This clonotype was counted at least ten times. V is TRBV11-2 and J is TRBJ2-6, with no clear D. CDR1 and CDR2 (germline): SGHAT, FQNNGV. The CDR3 has 18 residues. Trimming removed 5 bases at V and 0 bases at J, with 17 bases between. The CDR3 DNA follows: TGTGCCAGCAGCCCCGAGGTAGGTCTGATCTCTGGGGCCAACGTCCTGACTTTC. This translates into CASSPEVGLISGANVLTF.